The rows below give T cell receptor beta chains drawn from one sample of a study of beta chain features in type 1 diabetes. Only in-frame clones appear in the TCRdb table, and some are missing; sequencing was by immunoSEQ multiplex PCR. The data contain 300,000 to 450,000 clones, roughly 9.8% of them singletons. Sequencing input: central memory CD4+ T cells from blood. The receptor source for this set is a man aged 25-45 years with type 1 diabetes. CDR3s include the opening cysteine and the closing phenylalanine or tryptophan. A D gene is named only where the DNA matches it firmly. The size field is filled for only some rows; it gives once, few, many or a size class.

V: TRBV5-4; D: TRBD1; length: 15; size: NA; J: TRBJ2-1; DNA: TGTGCCAGCAACCTGGGACAGGGAACCTACAATGAGCAGTTCTTC; CDR3: CASNLGQGTYNEQFF
V: TRBV6-5; D: NA; length: 14; size: NA; J: TRBJ1-5; DNA: TGTGCCAGCAGGATTACCAACCTCGGTCAGCCCCAGCATTTT; CDR3: CASRITNLGQPQHF
V: TRBV4-1; D: TRBD1; length: 14; size: many; J: TRBJ1-2; DNA: TGCGCCAGCAGCCATGCGGGACAGGGAGATGGCTACACCTTC; CDR3: CASSHAGQGDGYTF
V: TRBV5-1; D: TRBD1; length: 17; size: many; J: TRBJ2-3; DNA: TGCGCCAGCAGCTTGGTATCCTGGGGGACAGGGACAGATACGCAGTATTTT; CDR3: CASSLVSWGTGTDTQYF
V: TRBV28; D: NA; length: 13; size: many; J: TRBJ1-2; DNA: TGTGCCAGCAGTTTACTTCAGGGCTATGGCTACACCTTC; CDR3: CASSLLQGYGYTF
V: TRBV11-2; D: NA; length: 14; size: NA; J: TRBJ1-3; DNA: TGTGCCAGCAGCTTAATGGGTAGTGGAAACACCATATATTTT; CDR3: CASSLMGSGNTIYF
V: TRBV29-1; D: TRBD1; length: 17; size: few; J: TRBJ2-2; DNA: TGCAGCGTTGACTGGCGGAGGGACAGGGGGCTAATCGGGGAGCTGTTTTTT; CDR3: CSVDWRRDRGLIGELFF
V: TRBV6-1; D: TRBD1; length: 15; size: few; J: TRBJ2-7; DNA: TGTGCCAGCAGTAAACTATCGGGACAGAGCTACGAGCAGTACTTC; CDR3: CASSKLSGQSYEQYF
V: TRBV7-7; D: NA; length: 13; size: NA; J: TRBJ2-5; DNA: TGTGCTAGCAGCTTAGCCCCAAAAGAGACCCAGTACTTC; CDR3: CASSLAPKETQYF
V: TRBV5-1; D: TRBD1; length: 12; size: NA; J: TRBJ1-2; DNA: TGCGCCAGCAGCACAGGACAGGGGCACTACACCTTC; CDR3: CASSTGQGHYTF
V: TRBV29-1; D: NA; length: 11; size: few; J: TRBJ2-7; DNA: TGCAGCGTTCGAAGGGCATACGAGCAGTACTTC; CDR3: CSVRRAYEQYF
V: TRBV11-2; D: NA; length: 13; size: NA; J: TRBJ2-3; DNA: TGTGCCAGCAGCTTAGCCGGAGCAGATACGCAGTATTTT; CDR3: CASSLAGADTQYF
V: TRBV5-5; D: NA; length: 16; size: NA; J: TRBJ1-3; DNA: TGTGCCAGCAGCCCGACGACAGGTCGCTCTGGAAACACCATATATTTT; CDR3: CASSPTTGRSGNTIYF
V: TRBV19; D: NA; length: 15; size: few; J: TRBJ2-1; DNA: TGTGCCAGTAGTAGCAGGGACTCCGGTCGGGGTGAGCAGTTCTTC; CDR3: CASSSRDSGRGEQFF
V: TRBV21-1; D: NA; length: 14; size: many; J: TRBJ2-3; DNA: TGTGCCAGCCTGACTAGCGGAGGCACAGATACGCAGTATTTT; CDR3: CASLTSGGTDTQYF